This TCR beta chain is drawn from a study of glioma-infiltrating T cells. The V gene lost 6 bases and the J gene lost 4 bases, with 4 bases spanning the gap. The CDR3 consists of 11 residues. Germline CDR1 and CDR2: MDHEN and SYDVKM. Amplification of TCR alpha and beta CDR3 regions from RNA used iRepertoire nested multiplex PCR. One entry per CDR3 protein, called by TCRdb with MiXCR from the multiplex PCR reads. The table shows around 90,000 distinct CDR3 sequences, with 40% occurring only once. The V and J genes are TRBV28 and TRBJ2-1; D call uncertain. Input material: glioma tissue, nonneoplastic brain tissue, or PBMCs (not recorded which). The receptor's source is a human donor with low-grade glioma or glioblastoma, undergoing nonglioma brain surgery, or in good health (not recorded which). The CDR3 nucleotides are TGTGCCAGCAGCAGATACAATGAGCAGTTCTTC. Its translation is CASSRYNEQFF.